Listed here are 4 T cell receptor beta chains from one sample, sequenced in a study of PD-L1 blockade in urothelial cancer. Time point described: peripheral blood 6 weeks after treatment start. Sequencing used immunoSEQ multiplex PCR; TCRdb keeps in-frame clones, though not all of them. Among 15,000 to 20,000 clones, over 75% were seen once, and the ten largest hold 1.5% to 2%. The sequencing used PBMCs, collected around atezolizumab (anti-PD-L1) treatment. All receptors derive from a middle-aged man with urothelial cancer.

The rearrangement links TRBV2 to TRBJ2-5; TRBD1 agrees at 8 bases. The V and J ends lost 5 bases and 5 bases, in that order; junction bases with no gene match: 7. The CDR3 is 14 residues long. From germline, CDR1 is SNHLY and CDR2 FYNNEI. For the CDR3, the DNA is TGTGCCAGCAGTTCCCAGGGGGCTGAGGAGACCCAGTACTTC. It yields the protein CASSSQGAEETQYF.

The V and J genes are TRBV19 and TRBJ2-5; TRBD2 might be the D (7 bases). The germline V gene has CDR1 LNHDA and CDR2 SQIVND (reference sequence). The CDR3 totals 15 residues. The V and J ends lost 3 bases and 5 bases respectively, with 16 bases between them. The CDR3 DNA sequence: TGTGCCAGTAGTATCTCGTGGGGGGGCCTGGAGACCCAGTACTTC. Its translation is CASSISWGGLETQYF.

This chain's CDR3 is CASSPSPRGGDIQYF. Here the CDR3 DNA reads TGTGCCAGCAGCCCGAGCCCGAGGGGAGGGGACATTCAGTACTTC. The V call is TRBV9, the J call TRBJ2-4, with TRBD2 matching 7 bases. This CDR3 region has 15 residues. The germline gives CDR1 SGDLS, CDR2 YYNGEE. Losses at the gene ends were 4 bases for V and 8 bases for J; bases not matched to a gene: 12. Supplemented by reference TRBV9 and TRBJ2-4, the full variable domain reads DSGVTQTPKHLITATGQRVTLRCSPRSGDLSVYWYQQSLDQGLQFLIQYYNGEERAKGNILERFSAQQFPDLHSELNLSSLELGDSALYFCASSPSPRGGDIQYFGAGTRLSVL.

This chain joins TRBV2 and TRBJ2-5; D uncertain. Per the germline V gene, CDR1 is SNHLY and CDR2 is FYNNEI. V was trimmed by 6 bases and J by 3 bases, leaving 8 bases between them. The CDR3 covers 12 residues. The DNA for the CDR3 is TGTGCCAGCAGCGTTTCGGAAGAGACCCAGTACTTC. Its translation is CASSVSEETQYF.